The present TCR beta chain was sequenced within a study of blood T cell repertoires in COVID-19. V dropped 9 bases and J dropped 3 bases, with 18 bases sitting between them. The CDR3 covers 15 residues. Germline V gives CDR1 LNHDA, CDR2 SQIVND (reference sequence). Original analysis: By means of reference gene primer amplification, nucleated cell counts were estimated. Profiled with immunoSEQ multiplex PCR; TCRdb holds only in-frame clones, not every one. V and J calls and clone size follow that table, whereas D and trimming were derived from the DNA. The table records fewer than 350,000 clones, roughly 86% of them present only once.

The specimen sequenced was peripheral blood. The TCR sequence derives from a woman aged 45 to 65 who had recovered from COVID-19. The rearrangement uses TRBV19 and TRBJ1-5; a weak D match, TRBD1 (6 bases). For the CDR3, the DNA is TGTGCCAGACCCGAGACAGGTGAGGTCAATCAGCCCCAGCATTTT. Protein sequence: CARPETGEVNQPQHF.